This TCR beta chain stems from a study of T-cell memory formation after mild COVID-19. Across the whole study: Each donor largely had its own TCR clusters. Study results and limitations: Clones shrinking from day 15 to 85 showed even CD4/CD8 mixes; later expanders tilted CD4+. Mainly CM and EM harbored the contracting CD4+ clones; mainly EMRA harbored the CD8+ ones.

The V end was cut by 3 bases, the J end by 5 bases, with 16 bases between. Germline assignment: CDR1 LGHNA and CDR2 YNFKEQ. This CDR3 is 16 amino acids long. 5'RACE, which relied on constant-segment primers, yielded TCR alpha and TCR beta cDNA libraries carrying sample barcodes and UMIs. From the 5' RACE reads, TCRdb called clonotypes with MiXCR, one entry per CDR3 protein. Of just under 350,000 distinct CDR3 sequences detected, around 13% appear once; the ten largest clones hold around 21%. This clonotype was seen more than once but under ten times. What it binds is unknown. Sequencing used PBMCs or a T cell subset sorted from them (not recorded which). This chain uses TRBV4-2 with TRBJ1-4, with D perhaps matching TRBD1 (5 bases). This TCR was sampled from a man aged 18 to 29 who had mild COVID-19 (a few samples of this study predate the infection). Cell type and time point are not known. The CDR3 here is CASSHSLGEVNEKLFF. Here the CDR3 DNA reads TGTGCCAGCAGCCACTCACTGGGGGAGGTCAATGAAAAACTGTTTTTT.